In this sample, the clone carrying this TCR beta chain turned up many times. Its antigen is undetermined. V shed 4 bases and J 7 bases; nucleotides not matched to a gene: 15. This CDR3 region has 15 residues. Germline CDR1 and CDR2: SQVTM and ANQGSEA. The data derive from a study of identical twins. Findings and limits, study-wide: Analyses based on zero insertions could be partly confounded by invariant MAIT and iNKT cells.

It was template switching that added a universal primer site, and there were unique molecular identifiers on the cDNA. TCRdb independently ran MiXCR on the 5' RACE reads; one entry per CDR3 protein. The sample comprises 200,000 to 250,000 distinct CDR3 sequences, around 15% of which are singletons, and 8.5% to 10% rests with the top ten. This TCR derives from a woman in her late teens or twenties in good health. The chain links TRBV29-1 to TRBJ1-2, with TRBD1 matching over 7 bases. The sequenced sample consisted of memory (CD45RO+) T cells sorted from blood. The CDR3 coding sequence is TGCAGCGTTGGCCCTCAAATCAGGGGGAGTGGTGGCTACACCTTC. Its protein product is CSVGPQIRGSGGYTF.